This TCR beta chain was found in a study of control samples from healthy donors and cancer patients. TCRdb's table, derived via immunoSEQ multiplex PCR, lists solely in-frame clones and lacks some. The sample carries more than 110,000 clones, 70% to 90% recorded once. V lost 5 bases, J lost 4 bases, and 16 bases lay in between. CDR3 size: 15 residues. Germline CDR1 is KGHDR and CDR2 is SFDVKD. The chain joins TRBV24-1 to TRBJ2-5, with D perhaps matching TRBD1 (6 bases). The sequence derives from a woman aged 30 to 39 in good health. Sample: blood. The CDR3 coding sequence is TGTGCCACCAGTGGTTCTCCTCGGACAGTAGAGACCCAGTACTTC. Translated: CATSGSPRTVETQYF.